This T cell receptor beta chain was obtained from a study of blood T cell repertoires in COVID-19. The overall study: The cDNA or gDNA used as material had been derived from T cells, B-cell-depleted T cells, or PBMCs.

The CDR3 has 15 amino acids. Trimming stripped 0 bases from V and 5 bases from J, with 13 bases between. Germline CDR1 LGHDT, CDR2 YNNKEL (reference sequence). Sequenced by immunoSEQ multiplex PCR; TCRdb stores in-frame clones only, minus some. The repertoire holds approximately 150,000 clones, with around 84% as singletons. Source material: peripheral blood. The sequence derives from a woman older than 75 with acute or convalescent COVID-19. J is TRBJ2-5 and V is TRBV3-1 (or the pseudogene TRBV3-2); no firm D call. The CDR3 region has the DNA TGTGCCAGCAGCCAAGAAGCTAGTTATAGCGAGACCCAGTACTTC. Residues: CASSQEASYSETQYF.